This T cell receptor beta chain came from a study of beta chain features in type 1 diabetes. Study-wide findings and caveats: Within the patient group, naive, central memory and Treg TCRB repertoires appeared more similar to each other than within healthy donors.

To note about this clone: Antigen specificity is unknown.

As every portion of the isolated RNA was reverse transcribed, the sequencing read expressed TCRB transcripts. Sequencing used immunoSEQ multiplex PCR; TCRdb keeps in-frame clones, though not all of them. The sample records 860,000 or so clones, about 17% being singletons. The V and J ends lost 5 bases and 7 bases, in that order; junction bases with no gene match: 5. CDR3 length: 14 amino acids. Germline loops: CDR1 SGHTA, CDR2 FQGNSA. Material: naive CD4+ T cells from blood. The clonotype comes from a woman between 18 and 29 years old in good health. V gene TRBV7-2 combines with J gene TRBJ1-4, with 9 positions matching TRBD1. The CDR3: CASSVGQGFEKLFF. CDR3 nucleotide sequence: TGTGCCAGCAGCGTCGGACAGGGGTTTGAAAAACTGTTTTTT.